This T cell receptor beta chain was recovered during a study of blood T cell repertoires in COVID-19. Across the study: Material from acute and convalescent COVID-19 was sourced from the United States, Italy and Spain.

CDR1 is LGHNA and CDR2 is YSLEER in the germline V gene. V lost 0 bases to trimming and J lost 5 bases, with 21 bases between them. The CDR3 runs 18 residues. Participants' own reports of clinical history determined their cohort assignment. Resolution of symptoms, clearance, or two negative PCRs was present in recovered Cohort 3 donors. Produced via immunoSEQ multiplex PCR; TCRdb's table is partial and in-frame only. The sample records roughly 370,000 clones, about 86% being singletons. This clonotype was sampled from a woman aged 45 to 65 who had recovered from COVID-19. The chain uses TRBV4-3 and TRBJ2-3, with a weak D call TRBD2 (7 bases). Sequencing was done on a sample of PBMCs or T cells enriched from blood (not recorded which). CDR3 region: CASSQEVWGGTREDTQYF. The DNA for the CDR3 is TGCGCCAGCAGCCAAGAGGTGTGGGGAGGGACAAGGGAAGATACGCAGTATTTT.